The present TCR beta chain was sequenced within a study of T cells in Graves' hyperthyroidism and ophthalmopathy. Broader study findings: Researchers found most expanded thyroid clonotypes above 0.001 in blood as well. A model of 13 V-J pairs discriminated ophthalmopathy from stable hyperthyroidism. The model anticipated ophthalmopathy a median about six months pre-onset.

To note about this clonotype: Its target is not known.

The CDR3 regions of TCR beta were amplified from RNA transcripts. HTBI primers drove first-round RT-PCR of the TCR CDR3. MiXCR, applied by TCRdb to the multiplex PCR reads, yields one record per CDR3 protein. The data contain fewer than 750,000 distinct CDR3 sequences, under 15% of them singletons. This CDR3 region has 13 residues. V lost 6 bases to trimming and J lost 3 bases; unmatched junction nucleotides: 6. The germline CDR1 and CDR2 sequences are SQVTM and ANQGSEA. The sequence was obtained from a woman aged 40 to 49 with Graves' ophthalmopathy. The sequencing sample was made of blood. The chain links TRBV29-1 to TRBJ2-7, with 9 positions matching TRBD1. This CDR3 reads CSVGTGTSYEQYF. The DNA of the CDR3 is TGCAGCGTAGGGACAGGGACGAGCTACGAGCAGTACTTC.